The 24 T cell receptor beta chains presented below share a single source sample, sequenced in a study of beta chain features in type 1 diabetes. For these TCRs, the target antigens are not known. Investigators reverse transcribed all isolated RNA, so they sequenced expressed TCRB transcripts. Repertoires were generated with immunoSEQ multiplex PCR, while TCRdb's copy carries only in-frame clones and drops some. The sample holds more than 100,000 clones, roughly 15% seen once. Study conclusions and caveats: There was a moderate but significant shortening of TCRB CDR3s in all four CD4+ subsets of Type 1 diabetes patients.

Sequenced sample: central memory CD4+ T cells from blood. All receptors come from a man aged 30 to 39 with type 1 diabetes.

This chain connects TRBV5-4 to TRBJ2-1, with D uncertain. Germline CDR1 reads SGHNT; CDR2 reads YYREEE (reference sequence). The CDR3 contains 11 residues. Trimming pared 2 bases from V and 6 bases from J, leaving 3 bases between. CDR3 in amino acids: CASSFINEQFF. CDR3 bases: TGTGCCAGCAGCTTTATCAATGAGCAGTTCTTC.

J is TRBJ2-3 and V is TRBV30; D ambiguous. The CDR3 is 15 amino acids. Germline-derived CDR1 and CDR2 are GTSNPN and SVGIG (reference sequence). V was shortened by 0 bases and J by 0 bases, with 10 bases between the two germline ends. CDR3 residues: CAWSVKMHSTDTQYF. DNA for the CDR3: TGTGCCTGGAGTGTAAAGATGCACAGCACAGATACGCAGTATTTT. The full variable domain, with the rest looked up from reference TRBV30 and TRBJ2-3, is SQTIHQWPATLVQPVGSPLSLECTVEGTSNPNLYWYRQAAGRGLQLLFYSVGIGQISSEVPQNLSASRPQDRQFILSSKKLLLSDSGFYLCAWSVKMHSTDTQYFGPGTRLTVL.

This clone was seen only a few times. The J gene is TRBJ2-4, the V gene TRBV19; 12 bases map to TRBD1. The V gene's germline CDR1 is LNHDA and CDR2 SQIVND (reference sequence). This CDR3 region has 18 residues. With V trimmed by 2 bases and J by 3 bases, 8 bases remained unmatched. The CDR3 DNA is TGTGCCAGTAGTATAACCCCCGGGACAGGGGGCGTCAAAAACATTCAGTACTTC. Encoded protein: CASSITPGTGGVKNIQYF.

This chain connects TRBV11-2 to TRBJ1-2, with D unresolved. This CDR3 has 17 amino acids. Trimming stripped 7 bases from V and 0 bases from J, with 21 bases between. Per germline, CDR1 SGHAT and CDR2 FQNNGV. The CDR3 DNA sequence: TGTGCCAGCATCTCACAAATTATGGACCCGTCTAACTATGGCTACACCTTC. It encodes CASISQIMDPSNYGYTF.

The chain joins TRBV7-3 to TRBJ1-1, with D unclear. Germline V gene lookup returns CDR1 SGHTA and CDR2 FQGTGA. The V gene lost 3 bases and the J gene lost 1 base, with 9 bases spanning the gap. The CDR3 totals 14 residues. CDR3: CASSFSVGNTEAFF. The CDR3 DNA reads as TGTGCCAGCAGCTTTTCGGTGGGGAACACTGAAGCTTTCTTT.

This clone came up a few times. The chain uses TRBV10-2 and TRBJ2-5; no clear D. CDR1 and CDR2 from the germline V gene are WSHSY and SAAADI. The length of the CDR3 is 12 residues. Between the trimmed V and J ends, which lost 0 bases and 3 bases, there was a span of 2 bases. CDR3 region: CASSESKETQYF. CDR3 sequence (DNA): TGCGCCAGCAGTGAGTCGAAAGAGACCCAGTACTTC.

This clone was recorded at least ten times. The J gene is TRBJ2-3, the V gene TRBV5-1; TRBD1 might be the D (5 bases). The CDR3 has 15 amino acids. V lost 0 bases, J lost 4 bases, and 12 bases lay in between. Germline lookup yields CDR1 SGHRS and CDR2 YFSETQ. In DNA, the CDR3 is TGCGCCAGCAGCTTGGAGTACAGGCCCCCAGATACGCAGTATTTT. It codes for CASSLEYRPPDTQYF.

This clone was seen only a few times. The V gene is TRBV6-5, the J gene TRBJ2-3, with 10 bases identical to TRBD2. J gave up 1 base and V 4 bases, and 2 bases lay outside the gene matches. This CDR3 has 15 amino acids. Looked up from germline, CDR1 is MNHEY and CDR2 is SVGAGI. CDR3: CASSFTSGGTDTQYF. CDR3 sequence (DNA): TGTGCCAGCAGTTTCACTAGCGGGGGCACAGATACGCAGTATTTT.

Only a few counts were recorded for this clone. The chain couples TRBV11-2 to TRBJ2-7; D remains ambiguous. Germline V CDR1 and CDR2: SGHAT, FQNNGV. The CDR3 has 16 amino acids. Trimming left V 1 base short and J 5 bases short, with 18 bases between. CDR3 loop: CASSLVQNRDRDEQYF. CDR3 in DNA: TGTGCCAGCAGCTTAGTCCAGAACAGAGACCGGGACGAGCAGTACTTC.

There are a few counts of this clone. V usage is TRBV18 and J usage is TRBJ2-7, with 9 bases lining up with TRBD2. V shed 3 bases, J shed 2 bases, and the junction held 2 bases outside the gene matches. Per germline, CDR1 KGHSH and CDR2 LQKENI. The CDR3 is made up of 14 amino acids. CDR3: CASSPTSGTYEQYF. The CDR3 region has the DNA TGTGCCAGCTCACCGACTAGCGGTACCTACGAGCAGTACTTC.

The CDR3 coding sequence is TGCAGCACTTCCGGGACAACAGCCACCATGAACACTGAAGCTTTCTTT. Its translation: CSTSGTTATMNTEAFF. The chain links TRBV29-1 to TRBJ1-1; a possible D gene is TRBD1 (6 bases). Deletions cut 8 bases from V and 0 bases from J, with 22 bases between. Germline CDR1 and CDR2: SQVTM and ANQGSEA. The CDR3 consists of 16 residues.

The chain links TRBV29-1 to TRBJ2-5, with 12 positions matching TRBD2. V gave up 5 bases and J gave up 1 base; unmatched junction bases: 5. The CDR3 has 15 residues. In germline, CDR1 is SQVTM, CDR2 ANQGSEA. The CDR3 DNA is TGCAGCGTTACCGGACTAGCGGGGCCCCAAGAGACCCAGTACTTC. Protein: CSVTGLAGPQETQYF.

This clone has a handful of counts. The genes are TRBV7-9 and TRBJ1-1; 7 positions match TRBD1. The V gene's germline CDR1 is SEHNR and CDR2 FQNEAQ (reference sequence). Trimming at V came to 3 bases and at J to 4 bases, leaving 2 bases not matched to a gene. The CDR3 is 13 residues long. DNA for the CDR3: TGTGCCAGCAGCTTTGACAGGGTCACTGAAGCTTTCTTT. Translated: CASSFDRVTEAFF.

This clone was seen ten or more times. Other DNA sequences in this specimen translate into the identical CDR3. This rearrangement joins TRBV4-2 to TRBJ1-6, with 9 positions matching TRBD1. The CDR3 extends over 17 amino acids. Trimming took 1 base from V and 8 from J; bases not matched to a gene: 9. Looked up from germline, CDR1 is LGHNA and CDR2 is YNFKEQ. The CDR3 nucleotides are TGTGCCAGCAGCCAAGGGAAGGACAGGGGTTTTCATTCACCCCTCCACTTT. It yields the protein CASSQGKDRGFHSPLHF.

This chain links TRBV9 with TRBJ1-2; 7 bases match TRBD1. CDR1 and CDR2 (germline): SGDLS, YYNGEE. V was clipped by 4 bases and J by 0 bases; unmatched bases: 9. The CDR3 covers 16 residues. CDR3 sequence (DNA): TGTGCCAGCAGCCCATGGACAGGAGAAGCTAACTATGGCTACACCTTC. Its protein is CASSPWTGEANYGYTF.

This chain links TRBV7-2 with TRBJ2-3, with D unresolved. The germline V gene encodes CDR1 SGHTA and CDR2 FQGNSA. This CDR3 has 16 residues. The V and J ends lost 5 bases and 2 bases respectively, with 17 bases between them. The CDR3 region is CASSNPLTTYTDTQYF. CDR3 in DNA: TGTGCCAGCAGCAATCCATTGACAACATACACAGATACGCAGTATTTT.

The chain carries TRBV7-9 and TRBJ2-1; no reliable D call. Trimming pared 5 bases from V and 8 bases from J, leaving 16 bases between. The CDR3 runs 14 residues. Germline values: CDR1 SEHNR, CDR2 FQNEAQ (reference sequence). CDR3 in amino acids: CASSLDGSIDEQFF. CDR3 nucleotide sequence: TGTGCCAGCAGCCTAGACGGGTCCATCGATGAGCAGTTCTTC. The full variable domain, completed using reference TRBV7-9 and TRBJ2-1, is DTGVSQNPRHKITKRGQNVTFRCDPISEHNRLYWYRQTLGQGPEFLTYFQNEAQLEKSRLLSDRFSAERPKGSFSTLEIQRTEQGDSAMYLCASSLDGSIDEQFFGPGTRLTVL.

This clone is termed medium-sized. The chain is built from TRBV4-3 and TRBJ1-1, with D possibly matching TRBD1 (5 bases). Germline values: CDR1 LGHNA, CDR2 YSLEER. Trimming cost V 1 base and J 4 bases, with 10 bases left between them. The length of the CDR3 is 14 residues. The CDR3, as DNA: TGCGCCAGCAGCCAAGGTTCGGGGGGCACTGAAGCTTTCTTT. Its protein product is CASSQGSGGTEAFF.

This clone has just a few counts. The CDR3 DNA is TGTGCCAGTAGTATAGGCGGGGTTAGCACAGATACGCAGTATTTT. Protein sequence: CASSIGGVSTDTQYF. The rearrangement joins TRBV19 to TRBJ2-3, with a tentative D call TRBD2 (6 bases). Per germline, CDR1 LNHDA and CDR2 SQIVND (reference sequence). The V end was cut by 1 base, the J end by 0 bases, with 8 bases between. The CDR3 totals 15 residues.

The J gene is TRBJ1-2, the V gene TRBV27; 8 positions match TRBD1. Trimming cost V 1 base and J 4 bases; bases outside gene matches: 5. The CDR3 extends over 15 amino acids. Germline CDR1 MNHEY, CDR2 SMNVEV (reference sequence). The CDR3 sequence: CASSLLSGGAYGYTF. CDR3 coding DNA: TGTGCCAGCAGTTTATTATCAGGGGGCGCCTATGGCTACACCTTC.

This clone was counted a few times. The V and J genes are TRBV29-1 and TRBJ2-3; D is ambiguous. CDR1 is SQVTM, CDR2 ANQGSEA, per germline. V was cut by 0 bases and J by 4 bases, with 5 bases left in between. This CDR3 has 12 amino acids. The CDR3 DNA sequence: TGCAGCGTTGAAGATCAGTCAGATACGCAGTATTTT. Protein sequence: CSVEDQSDTQYF.

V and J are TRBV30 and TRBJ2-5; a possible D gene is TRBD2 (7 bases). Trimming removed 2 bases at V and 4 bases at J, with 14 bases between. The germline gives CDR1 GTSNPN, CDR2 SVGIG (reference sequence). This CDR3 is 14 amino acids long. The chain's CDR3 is CAWSFGGLRETQYF. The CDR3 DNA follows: TGTGCCTGGAGTTTCGGGGGGCTTAGAGAGACCCAGTACTTC.

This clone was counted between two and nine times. The CDR3 reads CASLKRGHGYTF. As DNA, the CDR3 is TGTGCCAGCTTGAAGAGGGGGCATGGCTACACCTTC. The chain links TRBV6-5 to TRBJ1-2; 7 bases map to TRBD1. The CDR3 runs to 12 residues. V lost 8 bases, J lost 6 bases, and 6 bases stayed unmatched. CDR1 and CDR2 from the germline V gene are MNHEY and SVGAGI.

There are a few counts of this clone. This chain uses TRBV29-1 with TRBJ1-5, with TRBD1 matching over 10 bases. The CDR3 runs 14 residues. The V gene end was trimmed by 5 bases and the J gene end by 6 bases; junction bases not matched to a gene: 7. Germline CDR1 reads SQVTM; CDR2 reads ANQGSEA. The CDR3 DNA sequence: TGCAGCGTTACCGGGACAGGGGACGGTCAGCCCCAGCATTTT. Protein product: CSVTGTGDGQPQHF. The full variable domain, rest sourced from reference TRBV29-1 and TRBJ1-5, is SAVISQKPSRDICQRGTSLTIQCQVDSQVTMMFWYRQQPGQSLTLIATANQGSEATYESGFVIDKFPISRPNLTFSTLTVSNMSPEDSSIYLCSVTGTGDGQPQHFGDGTRLSIL.